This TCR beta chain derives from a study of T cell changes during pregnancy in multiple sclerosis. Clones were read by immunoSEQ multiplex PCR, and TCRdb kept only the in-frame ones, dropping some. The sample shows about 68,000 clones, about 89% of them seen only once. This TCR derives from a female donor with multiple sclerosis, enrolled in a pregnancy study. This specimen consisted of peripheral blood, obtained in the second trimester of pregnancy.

Here the CDR3 DNA reads TGTGCCAGCAGCTTACTGGGCGTGAACACTGAAGCTTTCTTT. It yields the protein CASSLLGVNTEAFF. The rearrangement uses TRBV7-3 and TRBJ1-1; D is uncertain. Germline assignment: CDR1 SGHTA and CDR2 FQGTGA. The germline V and J ends were trimmed by 2 bases and 0 bases, with 7 bases remaining between them. The CDR3 is 14 residues long. Full variable domain (missing parts from reference TRBV7-3 and TRBJ1-1): GAGVSQTPSNKVTEKGKYVELRCDPISGHTALYWYRQSLGQGPEFLIYFQGTGAADDSGLPNDRFFAVRPEGSVSTLKIQRTERGDSAVYLCASSLLGVNTEAFFGQGTRLTVV.